This T cell receptor (beta chain) was retrieved from a study of blood T cell repertoires in COVID-19. Study information: Sites across the United States, Italy and Spain contributed samples from acute and convalescent COVID-19.

Donors were grouped by their self-reported clinical history. The germline CDR1 and CDR2 sequences are SGHRS and YFSETQ. The J segment lost 0 bases and the V segment lost 0 bases, leaving 7 bases of the junction unmatched. The CDR3 contains 17 residues. Assay used: immunoSEQ multiplex PCR; TCRdb lists only in-frame clones, some missing. The table lists 220,000 or so clones, about 87% of them singletons. Specimen: PBMCs or T cells enriched from blood (not recorded which). The sequence came from a man aged 50 to 59 who had been exposed to COVID-19. The genes are TRBV5-1 and TRBJ2-3; 7 bases are shared with TRBD2. The CDR3 nucleotides read TGCGCCAGCAGCTTGGTCCCAGCTAGCGGAAGCACAGATACGCAGTATTTT. This sequence encodes CASSLVPASGSTDTQYF.